The rows below give T cell receptor beta chains drawn from one sample of a study of blood T cell repertoires in COVID-19. Data came from immunoSEQ multiplex PCR; TCRdb stores just in-frame clones and leaves some out. The sample has approximately 10,000 clones, about 89% seen once. The sequencing input was peripheral blood. The receptors originated from a woman aged 55-70 years with active COVID-19. Both conserved end residues are part of each CDR3. D genes are given only for firm matches. Part of the rows lack a size; the others show once, few, many or a class for expanded clones.

D | J | V | size | DNA | CDR3
TRBD1 | TRBJ2-7 | TRBV7-2 | few | TGTGCCAGCAGCTCGACAGGGGGAGGCGAGCAGTACTTC | CASSSTGGGEQYF
TRBD1 | TRBJ1-4 | TRBV6-5 | - | TGTGCCAGTGGGACAGGGGTTACTAATGAAAAACTGTTTTTT | CASGTGVTNEKLFF
TRBD1 | TRBJ2-7 | TRBV13 | - | TGTGCCAGCAGCTTATCACAGGGGGTTGACGAGCAGTACTTC | CASSLSQGVDEQYF
- | TRBJ1-2 | TRBV5-6 | - | TGTGCCAGCAGTGACGGAGACTATGGCTACACCTTC | CASSDGDYGYTF
- | TRBJ1-4 | TRBV21-1 | - | TGTGCCAGCAGCAAAGGGACAGCCAACCCTACAACTAATGAAAAACTGTTTTTT | CASSKGTANPTTNEKLFF
- | TRBJ1-4 | TRBV3-1/TRBV3-2 | - | TGTGCCAGCAGCCAAGCAACAGGTACCCCTAATGAAAAACTGTTTTTT | CASSQATGTPNEKLFF
- | TRBJ1-1 | TRBV9 | - | TGTGCCAGCAGCTCCCAGGGGAACAGCAACACTGAAGCTTTCTTT | CASSSQGNSNTEAFF
- | TRBJ1-2 | TRBV2 | - | TGTGCCAGCACTAGGACAGTTAACTATGGCTACACCTTC | CASTRTVNYGYTF
- | TRBJ1-1 | TRBV2 | - | TGTGCCAGCAGTATGGTGGGGGGGTCCACTGAAGCTTTCTTT | CASSMVGGSTEAFF
TRBD2 | TRBJ2-1 | TRBV6-5 | once | TGTGCCAGCAGTATGACTAGCTGGAATGAGCAGTTCTTC | CASSMTSWNEQFF
TRBD2 | TRBJ2-5 | TRBV5-1 | - | TGCGCCAGCAGAGTAGCGGGAGAGCGTGAGACCCAGTACTTC | CASRVAGERETQYF
TRBD1 | TRBJ1-5 | TRBV9 | - | TGTGCCAGCAGCACGACAGGGGGCTCCGGTCAGCCCCAGCATTTT | CASSTTGGSGQPQHF
TRBD2 | TRBJ2-1 | TRBV18 | - | TGTGCCAGCTCACCAGAGACTAGCGGGAGCCACAATGAGCAGTTCTTC | CASSPETSGSHNEQFF
- | TRBJ2-2 | TRBV27 | - | TGTGCCAGCAGTTCGTGGTCCAACAGCGGGGAGCTGTTTTTT | CASSSWSNSGELFF
- | TRBJ2-7 | TRBV27 | - | TGTGCCAGCAGTTTAGAACGTACTTCTAGAACCTACGAGCAGTACTTC | CASSLERTSRTYEQYF
- | TRBJ1-5 | TRBV11-2 | - | TGTGCCAGCAGCTTACAGGGTAGCAATCAGCCCCAGCATTTT | CASSLQGSNQPQHF
TRBD2 | TRBJ2-7 | TRBV6-6 | - | TGTGCCAGCAGTCCCAAGGGGAGTAGCGGGCGATCCTACGAGCAGTACTTC | CASSPKGSSGRSYEQYF
TRBD2 | TRBJ2-2 | TRBV5-1 | - | TGCGCCAGCAGCCCGGCTAGCGGCAAAGCCGGGGAGCTGTTTTTT | CASSPASGKAGELFF
TRBD2 | TRBJ2-3 | TRBV4-1 | - | TGCGCCAGCAGCCAAGTGACTAGCGGGACGACAGATACGCAGTATTTT | CASSQVTSGTTDTQYF
- | TRBJ1-6 | TRBV15 | - | TGTGCCACCAGCAGGCCTCCCCTACAGGGAAGTAATTCACCCCTCCACTTT | CATSRPPLQGSNSPLHF
- | TRBJ2-7 | TRBV6-5 | - | TGTGCCAGCAGTTATACAGCGGTCTACGAGCAGTACTTC | CASSYTAVYEQYF
- | TRBJ1-5 | TRBV6-1 | - | TGTGCCAGCAGTGTCTCGTCGAGCGTAGCCAATCAGCCCCAGCATTTT | CASSVSSSVANQPQHF
- | TRBJ1-1 | TRBV29-1 | - | TGCAGCGTTCTCCTTCTGAACACTGAAGCTTTCTTT | CSVLLLNTEAFF
TRBD1 | TRBJ1-4 | TRBV28 | - | TGTGCCAGCCGTACGGGACAGGGGGCGGAAAAACTGTTTTTT | CASRTGQGAEKLFF
- | TRBJ1-2 | TRBV5-4 | once | TGTGCCAGCAGCTTGTCGTCGGGGTTAGGACGTGGCTACACCTTC | CASSLSSGLGRGYTF
TRBD2 | TRBJ2-3 | TRBV5-4 | - | TGTGCCAGCAGGGGGACTAGCGGGGAGGCAGATACGCAGTATTTT | CASRGTSGEADTQYF
TRBD1 | TRBJ1-2 | TRBV27 | - | TGTGCCAGCAGTTACAGGGGCCCTAACTATGGCTACACCTTC | CASSYRGPNYGYTF
- | TRBJ2-5 | TRBV27 | once | TGTGCCAGCAGTTTTCAGGGGCCGACAGAGACCCAGTACTTC | CASSFQGPTETQYF
TRBD2 | TRBJ2-3 | TRBV6-2/TRBV6-3 | - | TGTGCCAGCAGCCTGCGAAGCGGGGGGAGCACAGATACGCAGTATTTT | CASSLRSGGSTDTQYF
- | TRBJ2-2 | TRBV29-1 | - | TGCAGCGTTGAGATTAGGGGGACCGGGGAGCTGTTTTTT | CSVEIRGTGELFF